The 15 T cell receptor beta chains listed next were all sequenced from one sample in a study of blood T cell repertoires in COVID-19. This table comes from immunoSEQ multiplex PCR, and its TCRdb copy is limited to in-frame clones, with some not included. The data contain 170,000 or so clones, over 80% of them singletons. Sequencing was done on a sample of peripheral blood. Receptors originate from a woman aged 55-69 years with acute or convalescent COVID-19.

The genes are TRBV7-9 and TRBJ2-2; D is ambiguous. The V end was cut by 0 bases, the J end by 1 base, with 3 bases between. The CDR3 totals 14 residues. CDR1 is SEHNR, CDR2 FQNEAQ, per germline (reference sequence). The DNA of the CDR3 is TGTGCCAGCAGCTTAGCCCAGAACACCGGGGAGCTGTTTTTT. Its protein is CASSLAQNTGELFF.

The chain has TRBV5-4 and TRBJ2-3; 8 bases map to TRBD2. There are 16 residues in the CDR3. The V and J ends lost 4 bases and 5 bases, in that order; junction bases with no gene match: 12. CDR1 SGHNT and CDR2 YYREEE come from the germline V gene (reference sequence). The CDR3 region is CASSRVGRGAIDTQYF. CDR3 bases: TGTGCCAGCAGCCGAGTAGGGCGGGGGGCCATAGATACGCAGTATTTT.

The chain carries TRBV30 and TRBJ1-6; TRBD1 is a possible D gene (5 bases). Germline V gene sequence: CDR1 GTSNPN, CDR2 SVGIG (reference sequence). The CDR3 is 14 amino acids. V was shortened by 1 base and J by 7 bases, with 11 bases between the two germline ends. CDR3 loop: CAWSGDLINSPLHF. CDR3 nucleotides: TGTGCCTGGAGTGGGGACTTGATAAATTCACCCCTCCACTTT.

The chain links TRBV3-1 (or the pseudogene TRBV3-2) to TRBJ2-2, with 7 positions matching TRBD1. Losses at the gene ends were 2 bases for V and 6 bases for J; bases not matched to a gene: 12. The germline V gene has CDR1 LGHDT and CDR2 YNNKEL (reference sequence). CDR3 length: 17 amino acids. CDR3 DNA sequence: TGTGCCAGCAGCCAAAACGACAGGGCTTCTAGGGCCGGGGAGCTGTTTTTT. As protein: CASSQNDRASRAGELFF.

The chain employs TRBV4-1 and TRBJ1-6; D remains unclear. Germline values: CDR1 MGHRA, CDR2 YSYEKL. The CDR3 is 17 residues long. Trimming took 0 bases from V and 7 from J, leaving 16 bases between them. The CDR3 DNA reads as TGCGCCAGCAGCCAAGAACTGCTGGGCGGGGTGAATTCACCCCTCCACTTT. Encoded protein: CASSQELLGGVNSPLHF.

The chain uses TRBV4-2 and TRBJ1-2; TRBD1 matches 8 bases. J gave up 7 bases and V 1 base, and 5 bases lay outside the gene matches. The CDR3 extends over 14 amino acids. Germline loops: CDR1 LGHNA, CDR2 YNFKEQ. CDR3 residues: CASSQGQGAGGYTF. The CDR3 nucleotides are TGTGCCAGCAGCCAAGGGCAGGGGGCTGGTGGCTACACCTTC.

The CDR3 is CASSQAAREAAFF. For the CDR3, the DNA is TGTGCCAGCAGCCAAGCCGCGAGGGAAGCAGCTTTCTTT. The chain carries TRBV3-1 (or the pseudogene TRBV3-2) and TRBJ1-1; D call uncertain. The CDR3 sequence is 13 residues long. Germline V lookup: CDR1 LGHDT, CDR2 YNNKEL (reference sequence). Trimming removed 1 base at V and 10 bases at J, with 13 bases between.

DNA of the CDR3: TGTGCCAGCAGTTCCAGGGCCTCCGAGCAGTACTTC. Translating gives CASSSRASEQYF. V usage is TRBV28 and J usage is TRBJ2-7; the D gene is possibly TRBD1 (5 bases). CDR1 is MDHEN, CDR2 SYDVKM, per germline. The CDR3 consists of 12 residues. V shed 4 bases and J shed 6 bases, with 10 bases lying between them.

This rearrangement joins TRBV6-5 to TRBJ1-1; TRBD1 might be the D (6 bases). Between the trimmed V and J ends, which lost 5 bases and 3 bases, there was a span of 10 bases. Germline values: CDR1 MNHEY, CDR2 SVGAGI. The CDR3 totals 13 residues. The CDR3 reads CASSSHRDTEAFF. Here the CDR3 DNA reads TGTGCCAGCAGTAGTCACAGGGACACTGAAGCTTTCTTT.

This sequence joins TRBV28 and TRBJ1-2; D perhaps matches TRBD1 (6 bases). The ends were cut back, 6 bases at V and 8 bases at J, with 16 bases in the middle. Germline-derived CDR1 and CDR2 are MDHEN and SYDVKM. CDR3 length equals 13 residues. CDR3: CASRSTGRDGYTF. Here the CDR3 DNA reads TGTGCCAGCAGATCAACAGGGAGGGACGGCTACACCTTC.

V and J are TRBV2 and TRBJ1-3; 7 bases match TRBD1. The germline V gene has CDR1 SNHLY and CDR2 FYNNEI. Trimming took 7 bases from V and 0 from J; bases not matched to a gene: 9. The CDR3 length is 16 residues. The CDR3 protein is CASTRTGQNSGNTIYF. The CDR3 coding sequence is TGTGCCAGCACCAGAACGGGACAGAACTCTGGAAACACCATATATTTT.

In its sample, this clone was seen a few times. The chain is built from TRBV6-2 or TRBV6-3 and TRBJ1-2; D gene unclear. The CDR3 sequence is 11 residues long. V gave up 2 bases and J gave up 8 bases, with 6 bases separating them. CDR1 is MNHEY, CDR2 SVGEGT, per germline. CDR3 in amino acids: CASSYGGGYTF. The CDR3 DNA is TGTGCCAGCAGTTACGGCGGGGGCTACACCTTC.

The chain recombines TRBV6-5 with TRBJ2-5; 7 bases line up with TRBD1. The V and J ends lost 6 bases and 4 bases, in that order; junction bases with no gene match: 5. There are 13 residues in the CDR3. Germline V gene data show CDR1 as MNHEY and CDR2 as SVGAGI. CDR3 DNA: TGTGCCAGCAGCAGGGACAGCCCAGAGACCCAGTACTTC. This codes for CASSRDSPETQYF.

The chain uses TRBV6-5 and TRBJ1-5, with 7 bases aligning to TRBD1. Per germline, CDR1 MNHEY and CDR2 SVGAGI. The junction had 8 bases not matched to a gene; V was cut back by 6 bases and J by 3 bases. The CDR3 has 15 residues. This chain's CDR3 is CASRTGSLDNQPQHF. As DNA, the CDR3 is TGTGCCAGCAGGACAGGGTCCTTGGACAATCAGCCCCAGCATTTT.

The rearrangement joins TRBV5-5 to TRBJ1-5, with D maybe TRBD1 (6 bases). Germline V CDR1 and CDR2: SGHKS, YYEKEE (reference sequence). There are 14 residues in the CDR3. Trimming left V 4 bases short and J 5 bases short, with 13 bases between. CDR3 DNA sequence: TGTGCCAGCAGCCCTCTCACAGGGCATCAGCCCCAGCATTTT. The encoded protein is CASSPLTGHQPQHF.